This T cell receptor (beta chain) was observed in a study of metastatic and nonmetastatic thyroid tumors (dated by TCRdb to about 2020). Context from the whole study: The researchers compared repertoires between peripheral blood samples and tumor or nodule tissue samples from patients with malignant or benign thyroid disease. Study-wide conclusions, independent of this receptor: In both blood and tumor samples, malignant tumors were reported to have significantly higher TCR beta diversity than benign nodules.

No patient had received any treatment before thyroid surgery. Using T-cell receptor beta sequencing, the researchers looked back retrospectively at clinical samples from patients, gathered between about 2012 and 2018. The CDR3, cysteine through phenylalanine, is 15 amino acids long. Of the read, only the CDR3 DNA is kept; its 45 bases are in frame from base 1. The V end gives up 7 bases and the J end 3 bases, leaving 12 bases in the junction not matched to a gene. The CDR1 and CDR2 encoded by the germline V gene (reference sequence) are MNHEY and SMNVEV. Library prep was done by PCR. Sequencer: Illumina HiSeq 4000. High-throughput sequencing was used to profile the TCR beta-chain CDR3 region of each patient. The original methods were these. Drawing on CDR3 differences between clinicopathological groups, the researchers built a classifier meant to tell apart patients with distant-metastatic papillary thyroid cancer. The Shannon index was used to measure repertoire diversity, and the Morisita-Horn index was used to measure how similar tumor and blood repertoires were. Through fastp at Q25 and MiXCR, TCRdb rebuilt clones from the public reads, retaining in-frame beta chains. TCRdb assigned the V and J calls; the authors' analysis was not used. The table for this sample lists about 13,000 clones; about 30% of them were counted only once. Roughly an eighth of the sample comes from the top ten.

A word on this clone: The antigen it recognizes is unknown. Qualities for individual bases were not recorded, and no much larger clone is one base off.

Sequenced input: tumor tissue. Recombination connected TRBV27 to TRBJ2-7; 7 central bases correspond to TRBD1. This TCR came from a male donor with papillary thyroid cancer or a benign thyroid nodule (not recorded which). Some clones in this sample may be carry-over from other donors' samples. The DNA sequence follows: TGTGCCAGCATTCTGAATCCCGGGACAGTCTACGAGCAGTACTTC. This yields the protein CASILNPGTVYEQYF.